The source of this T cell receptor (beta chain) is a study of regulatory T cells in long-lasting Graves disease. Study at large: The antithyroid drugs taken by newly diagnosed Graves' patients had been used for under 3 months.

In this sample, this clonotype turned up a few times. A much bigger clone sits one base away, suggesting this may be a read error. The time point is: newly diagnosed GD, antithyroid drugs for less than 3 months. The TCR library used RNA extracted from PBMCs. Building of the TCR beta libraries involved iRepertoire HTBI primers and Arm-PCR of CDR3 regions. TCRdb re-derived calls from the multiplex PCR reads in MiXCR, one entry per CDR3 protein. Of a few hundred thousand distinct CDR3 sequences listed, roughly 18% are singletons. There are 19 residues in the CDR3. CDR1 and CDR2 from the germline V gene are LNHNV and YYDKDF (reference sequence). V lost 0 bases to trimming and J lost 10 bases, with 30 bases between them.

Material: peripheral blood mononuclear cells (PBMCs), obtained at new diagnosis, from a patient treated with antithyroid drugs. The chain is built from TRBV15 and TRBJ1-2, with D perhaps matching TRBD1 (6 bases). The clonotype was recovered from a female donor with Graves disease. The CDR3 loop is CATSRDYPGGAMEVSYYTF. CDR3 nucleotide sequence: TGTGCCACCAGCAGAGATTATCCCGGGGGGGCGATGGAGGTTAGCTACTACACCTTC.